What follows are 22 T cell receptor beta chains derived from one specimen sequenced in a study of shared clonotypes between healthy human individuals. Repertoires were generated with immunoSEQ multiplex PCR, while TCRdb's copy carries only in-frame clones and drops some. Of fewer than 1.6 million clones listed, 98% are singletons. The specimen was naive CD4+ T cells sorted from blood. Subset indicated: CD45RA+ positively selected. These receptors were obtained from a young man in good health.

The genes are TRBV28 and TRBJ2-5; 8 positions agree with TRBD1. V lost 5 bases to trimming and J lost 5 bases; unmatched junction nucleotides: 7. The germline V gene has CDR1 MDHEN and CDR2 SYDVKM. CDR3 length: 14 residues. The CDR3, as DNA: TGTGCCAGCAGTAAACGACAGGGGAGGGAGACCCAGTACTTC. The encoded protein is CASSKRQGRETQYF.

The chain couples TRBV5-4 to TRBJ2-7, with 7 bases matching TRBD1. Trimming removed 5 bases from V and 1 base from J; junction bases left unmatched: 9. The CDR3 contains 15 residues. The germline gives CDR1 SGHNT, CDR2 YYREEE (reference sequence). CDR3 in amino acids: CASSRAGDSSYEQYF. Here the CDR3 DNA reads TGTGCCAGCAGTCGAGCCGGGGACAGTTCCTACGAGCAGTACTTC.

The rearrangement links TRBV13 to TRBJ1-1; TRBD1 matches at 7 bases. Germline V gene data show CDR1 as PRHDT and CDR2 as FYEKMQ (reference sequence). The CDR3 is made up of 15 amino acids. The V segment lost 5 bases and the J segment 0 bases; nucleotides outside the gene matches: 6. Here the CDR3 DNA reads TGTGCCAGCAGCCCCAAGACAGGGTTGAACACTGAAGCTTTCTTT. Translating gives CASSPKTGLNTEAFF.

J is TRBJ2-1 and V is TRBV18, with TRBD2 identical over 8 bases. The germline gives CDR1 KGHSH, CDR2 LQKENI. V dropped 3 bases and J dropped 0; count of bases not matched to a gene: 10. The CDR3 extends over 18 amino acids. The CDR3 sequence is CASSPKSISGTSYNEQFF. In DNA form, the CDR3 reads TGTGCCAGCTCACCGAAGTCGATTAGCGGGACCTCCTACAATGAGCAGTTCTTC.

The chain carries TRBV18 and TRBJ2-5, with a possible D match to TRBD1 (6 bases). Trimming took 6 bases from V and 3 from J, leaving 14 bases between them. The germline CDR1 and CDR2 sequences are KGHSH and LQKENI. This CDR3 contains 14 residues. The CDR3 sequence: CASSQTGKKETQYF. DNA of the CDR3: TGTGCCAGCTCGCAAACAGGGAAGAAAGAGACCCAGTACTTC.

The CDR3 DNA follows: TGTGCCAGTAGTATATCCCCTAGCGGGAGACCCTACAATGAGCAGTTCTTC. The encoded protein is CASSISPSGRPYNEQFF. This rearrangement joins TRBV19 to TRBJ2-1; 10 bases match TRBD2. J lost 2 bases, V lost 2 bases, and 6 bases had no gene match. The CDR3 is 17 residues long. Germline V lookup: CDR1 LNHDA, CDR2 SQIVND (reference sequence).

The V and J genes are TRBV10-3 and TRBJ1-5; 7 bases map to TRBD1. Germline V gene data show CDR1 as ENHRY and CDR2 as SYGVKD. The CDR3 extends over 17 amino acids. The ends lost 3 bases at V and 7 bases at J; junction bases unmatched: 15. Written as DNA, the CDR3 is TGTGCCATCAGTGAATGGAAGGGGGCGAGGGGAGGACAGCCCCAGCATTTT. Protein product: CAISEWKGARGGQPQHF.

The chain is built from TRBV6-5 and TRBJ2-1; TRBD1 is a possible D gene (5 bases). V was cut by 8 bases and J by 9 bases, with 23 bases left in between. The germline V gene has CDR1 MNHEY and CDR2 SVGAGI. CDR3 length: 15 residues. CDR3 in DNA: TGTGCCAGCCTCGCGTTGCCGGGCAGGGATTCTGAGCAGTTCTTC. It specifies CASLALPGRDSEQFF.

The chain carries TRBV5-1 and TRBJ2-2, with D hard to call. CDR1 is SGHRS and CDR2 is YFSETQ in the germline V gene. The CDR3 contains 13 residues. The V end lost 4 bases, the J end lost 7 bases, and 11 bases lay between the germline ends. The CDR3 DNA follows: TGCGCCAGCAGCCCTTCTGGGAACGGGGAGCTGTTTTTT. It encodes CASSPSGNGELFF.

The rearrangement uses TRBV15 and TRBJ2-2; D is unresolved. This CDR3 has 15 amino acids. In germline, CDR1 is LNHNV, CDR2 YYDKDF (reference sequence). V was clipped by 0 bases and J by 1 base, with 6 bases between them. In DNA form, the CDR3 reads TGTGCCACCAGCAGAGATTTAAGGAACACCGGGGAGCTGTTTTTT. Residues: CATSRDLRNTGELFF.

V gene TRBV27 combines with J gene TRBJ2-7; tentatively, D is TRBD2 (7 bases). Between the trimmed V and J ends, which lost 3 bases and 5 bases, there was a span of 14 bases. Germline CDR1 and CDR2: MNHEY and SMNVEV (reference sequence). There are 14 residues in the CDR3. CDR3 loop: CASSFSPGGNEQYF. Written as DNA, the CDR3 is TGTGCCAGCAGTTTTAGCCCGGGGGGCAACGAGCAGTACTTC.

Written as DNA, the CDR3 is TGTGCCAGCAGCTTACCTGTGGTCAGGGAAGGGCAGTACTTC. Protein product: CASSLPVVREGQYF. The rearrangement uses TRBV7-3 and TRBJ2-7; the D gene is possibly TRBD1 (5 bases). With 2 bases removed from V and 9 bases from J, the gap between germline ends came to 17 bases. Germline-derived CDR1 and CDR2 are SGHTA and FQGTGA. There are 14 residues in the CDR3.

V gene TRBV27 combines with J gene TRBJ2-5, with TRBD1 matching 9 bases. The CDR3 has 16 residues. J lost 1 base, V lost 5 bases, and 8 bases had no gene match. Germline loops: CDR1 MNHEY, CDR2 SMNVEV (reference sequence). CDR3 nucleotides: TGTGCCAGCAGTCCCTACAGGGGGCCCCTCCAAGAGACCCAGTACTTC. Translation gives CASSPYRGPLQETQYF.

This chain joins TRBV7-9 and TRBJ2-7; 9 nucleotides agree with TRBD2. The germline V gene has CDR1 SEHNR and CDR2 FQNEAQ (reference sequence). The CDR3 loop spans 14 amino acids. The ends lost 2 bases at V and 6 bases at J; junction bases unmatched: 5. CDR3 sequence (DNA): TGTGCCAGCAGCTTACCAGAAGCGGGAGGCGAGCAGTACTTC. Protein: CASSLPEAGGEQYF.

The CDR3 DNA follows: TGTGCCAGCAGCGTAGATCCCATCGCCAGGGGAACTGAGCAGTTCTTC. Protein product: CASSVDPIARGTEQFF. The V and J genes are TRBV9 and TRBJ2-1, with a tentative D call TRBD1 (6 bases). The V gene's germline CDR1 is SGDLS and CDR2 YYNGEE. The CDR3 contains 16 residues. The V end lost 0 bases, the J end lost 9 bases, and 19 bases lay between the germline ends.

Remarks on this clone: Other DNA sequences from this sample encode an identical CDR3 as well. In DNA form, the CDR3 reads TGTGCCAGCAGCTTAGTTAGCGGCGCTTACAATGAGCAGTTCTTC. Protein sequence: CASSLVSGAYNEQFF. This chain links TRBV7-8 with TRBJ2-1; a weak D match, TRBD2 (6 bases). Germline CDR1 SGHVS, CDR2 FQNEAQ. The CDR3 totals 15 residues. With 1 base removed from V and 4 bases from J, the gap between germline ends came to 11 bases.

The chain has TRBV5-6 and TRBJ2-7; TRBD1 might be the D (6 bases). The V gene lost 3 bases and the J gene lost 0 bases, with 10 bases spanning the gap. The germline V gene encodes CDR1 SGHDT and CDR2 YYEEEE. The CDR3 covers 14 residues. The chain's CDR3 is CASSSGVNSYEQYF. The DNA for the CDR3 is TGTGCCAGCAGCTCAGGGGTTAACTCCTACGAGCAGTACTTC.

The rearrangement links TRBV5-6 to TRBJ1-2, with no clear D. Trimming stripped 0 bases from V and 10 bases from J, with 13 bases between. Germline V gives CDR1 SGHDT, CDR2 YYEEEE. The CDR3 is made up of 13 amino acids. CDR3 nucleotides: TGTGCCAGCAGCTTGGCTGGGTTCGCTTCCTACACCTTC. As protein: CASSLAGFASYTF.

For the CDR3, the DNA is TGTGCCAGCAGCCGTACGGACAGGGGATACGAGCAGTACTTC. This codes for CASSRTDRGYEQYF. V gene TRBV11-1 combines with J gene TRBJ2-7; 9 positions match TRBD1. The trim removed 5 bases at V and 4 bases at J, leaving 6 bases unmatched. The germline V gene has CDR1 SGHAT and CDR2 FQDESV (reference sequence). The CDR3 extends over 14 amino acids.

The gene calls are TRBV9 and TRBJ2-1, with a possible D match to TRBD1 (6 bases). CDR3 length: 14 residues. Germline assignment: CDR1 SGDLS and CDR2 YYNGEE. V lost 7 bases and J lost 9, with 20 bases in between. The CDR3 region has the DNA TGTGCCAGCTACCGGCCTGGGGGCAATAGTGAGCAGTTCTTC. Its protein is CASYRPGGNSEQFF.

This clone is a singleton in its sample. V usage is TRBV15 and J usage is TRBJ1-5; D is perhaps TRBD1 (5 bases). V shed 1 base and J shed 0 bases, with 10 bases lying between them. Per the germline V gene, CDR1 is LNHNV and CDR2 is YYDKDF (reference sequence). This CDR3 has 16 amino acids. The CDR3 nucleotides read TGTGCCACCAGCAGAGCGGAAGACAGTAGCAATCAGCCCCAGCATTTT. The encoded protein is CATSRAEDSSNQPQHF.

CDR3 sequence: CASSFPLVARALSYNEQFF. CDR3 in DNA: TGTGCCAGCAGCTTCCCCTTAGTCGCGCGGGCACTCTCCTACAATGAGCAGTTCTTC. The chain links TRBV11-2 to TRBJ2-1, with D possibly matching TRBD2 (5 bases). CDR1 SGHAT and CDR2 FQNNGV come from the germline V gene. V lost 3 bases and J 0 bases, leaving 21 bases between the germline ends. This CDR3 contains 19 residues.